The 15 T cell receptor beta chains below come from one sample, sequenced in a study of cytomegalovirus exposure and HLA in healthy donors. This PCR relied on a set of 60 Vbeta primers and 13 Jbeta primers. The protocol was immunoSEQ multiplex PCR, while the TCRdb copy is restricted to in-frame clones and leaves out a portion. The sample records 65,000 to 80,000 clones, 65% to 85% being singletons. The sequenced sample was PBMCs. The receptors here all came from a woman aged 35 to 49 in good health and CMV-seropositive.

This rearrangement joins TRBV27 to TRBJ1-1; 9 bases align to TRBD1. This CDR3 has 14 amino acids. With V trimmed by 5 bases and J by 6 bases, 7 bases remained unmatched. The germline CDR1 and CDR2 sequences are MNHEY and SMNVEV (reference sequence). CDR3 sequence: CASSGTGRQSEAFF. The CDR3 DNA sequence: TGTGCCAGCAGTGGGACAGGGCGACAGTCTGAAGCTTTCTTT.

The chain recombines TRBV10-3 with TRBJ2-5; 7 bases match TRBD2. The CDR3 runs to 12 residues. Germline V CDR1 and CDR2: ENHRY, SYGVKD. With V trimmed by 2 bases and J by 11 bases, 5 bases remained unmatched. As DNA, the CDR3 is TGTGCCATCAGTGAGGGTCCCGGGGGGCAGTACTTC. Translated, it gives CAISEGPGGQYF.

V and J are TRBV10-1 and TRBJ1-1; D is unresolved. The germline gives CDR1 WNHNN, CDR2 SYGVQD (reference sequence). V lost 8 bases and J 7 bases, leaving 8 bases between the germline ends. There are 10 residues in the CDR3. The DNA of the CDR3 is TGCGCCAGCCCGGGTGGTGAAGCTTTCTTT. Encoded protein: CASPGGEAFF.

This sequence joins TRBV7-3 and TRBJ2-1; 7 nucleotides line up with TRBD1. This CDR3 spans 15 amino acids. V dropped 5 bases and J dropped 2; count of bases not matched to a gene: 6. Germline CDR1 and CDR2: SGHTA and FQGTGA. The CDR3 DNA reads TGTGCCAGCAGCCGTACCGGGACAGCCTACAATGAGCAGTTCTTC. This translates into CASSRTGTAYNEQFF.

V is TRBV21-1 and J is TRBJ1-2. TRBV21-1 is a pseudogene. This CDR3 spans 11 amino acids. CDR3 loop: CASSNPIGTPF. CDR3 nucleotides: TGTGCCAGCAGCAATCCTATTGGGACTCCCTTC.

The genes are TRBV7-8 and TRBJ1-2; D not resolved. Trimming shortened V by 3 bases and J by 5 bases, and 16 bases separated the two germline ends. CDR1 is SGHVS and CDR2 is FQNEAQ in the germline V gene. The CDR3 is made up of 15 amino acids. The CDR3 protein is CASSFGGDIGYGYTF. The DNA for the CDR3 is TGTGCCAGCAGCTTCGGAGGAGACATCGGATATGGCTACACCTTC.

The V and J genes are TRBV28 and TRBJ2-3; 13 bases align to TRBD2. Germline CDR1 reads MDHEN; CDR2 reads SYDVKM. V trimming: 6 bases; J trimming: 2 bases; junction bases outside the gene matches: 5. The CDR3 consists of 16 residues. DNA of the CDR3: TGTGCCAGCAGCGGGGGACTAGCGGGGACCACAGATACGCAGTATTTT. Protein: CASSGGLAGTTDTQYF. Full variable domain (rest looked up from reference TRBV28 and TRBJ2-3): DVKVTQSSRYLVKRTGEKVFLECVQDMDHENMFWYRQDPGLGLRLIYFSYDVKMKEKGDIPEGYSVSREKKERFSLILESASTNQTSMYLCASSGGLAGTTDTQYFGPGTRLTVL.

The chain joins TRBV5-6 to TRBJ2-7, with 8 bases identical to TRBD1. Germline V gives CDR1 SGHDT, CDR2 YYEEEE. This CDR3 contains 14 residues. V lost 2 bases, J lost 5 bases, and 6 bases stayed unmatched. The DNA of the CDR3 is TGTGCCAGCAGCTTCAGGGGGCGATCAAACGAGCAGTACTTC. Translation gives CASSFRGRSNEQYF.

In this sample, this clone turned up once. The chain combines TRBV2 with TRBJ1-2; 8 bases are a match to TRBD1. J gave up 7 bases and V 6 bases, and 7 bases lay outside the gene matches. The CDR3 is made up of 13 amino acids. Germline V gene lookup returns CDR1 SNHLY and CDR2 FYNNEI. CDR3 region: CASRSTGEGGYTF. DNA for the CDR3: TGTGCCAGCAGATCGACAGGGGAAGGTGGCTACACCTTC.

In its sample, this clone was seen a few times. The genes are TRBV4-1 and TRBJ2-3, with a weak D call TRBD2 (6 bases). Per germline, CDR1 MGHRA and CDR2 YSYEKL. V was cut by 4 bases and J by 3 bases, with 20 bases left in between. There are 17 residues in the CDR3. CDR3 nucleotide sequence: TGCGCCAGCAGCCTCTACCCGATGACGGAGGGGACAGATACGCAGTATTTT. Encoded protein: CASSLYPMTEGTDTQYF.

This chain joins TRBV5-4 and TRBJ2-7; 12 nucleotides agree with TRBD2. The length of the CDR3 is 16 residues. V dropped 4 bases and J dropped 4; count of bases not matched to a gene: 9. Germline V gives CDR1 SGHNT, CDR2 YYREEE (reference sequence). The CDR3 region is CASSARLAGVMYEQYF. The DNA of the CDR3 is TGTGCCAGCAGCGCACGACTAGCGGGAGTCATGTACGAGCAGTACTTC. Based on the CDR3 plus reference TRBV5-4 and TRBJ2-7, the full variable domain is ETGVTQSPTHLIKTRGQQVTLRCSSQSGHNTVSWYQQALGQGPQFIFQYYREEENGRGNFPPRFSGLQFPNYSSELNVNALELDDSALYLCASSARLAGVMYEQYFGPGTRLTVT.

This clone occurred a few times. The J gene is TRBJ2-6, the V gene TRBV7-9; 7 nucleotides match TRBD1. This CDR3 contains 18 residues. The V segment lost 6 bases and the J segment 1 base; nucleotides outside the gene matches: 12. In germline, CDR1 is SEHNR, CDR2 FQNEAQ (reference sequence). CDR3 sequence (DNA): TGTGCCAGCAGGGCTGGACAGGCGCTTCGATCTGGGGCCAACGTCCTGACTTTC. Translating it yields CASRAGQALRSGANVLTF.

This sequence joins TRBV11-2 and TRBJ2-2, with D possibly TRBD2 on 7 matching bases. Trimming removed 2 bases at V and 6 bases at J, with 13 bases between. The CDR3 covers 15 residues. Germline CDR1 SGHAT, CDR2 FQNNGV. The CDR3 region is CASSLRAGASGELFF. As DNA, the CDR3 is TGTGCCAGCAGCTTAAGGGCGGGGGCATCCGGGGAGCTGTTTTTT.

CDR3 amino acids: CASSQVPGRGYEQYF. The CDR3 nucleotides are TGCGCCAGCAGCCAAGTTCCAGGGAGGGGGTACGAGCAGTACTTC. This chain uses TRBV4-1 with TRBJ2-7; a possible D gene is TRBD2 (7 bases). V was clipped by 1 base and J by 4 bases, with 14 bases between them. Germline V gene sequence: CDR1 MGHRA, CDR2 YSYEKL. The CDR3 extends over 15 amino acids.

The genes are TRBV4-1 and TRBJ1-1, with 8 bases aligning to TRBD1. The CDR3 runs to 18 residues. Trimming at V came to 0 bases and at J to 4 bases, leaving 13 bases not matched to a gene. Germline CDR1 MGHRA, CDR2 YSYEKL. This CDR3 is CASSQDRDRTLASTEAFF. The CDR3, as DNA: TGCGCCAGCAGCCAAGATCGGGACAGGACCCTGGCGAGCACTGAAGCTTTCTTT.